The T cell receptor beta chain under discussion was sequenced for a study of T-cell reconstitution after alpha-beta-depleted transplantation in children. General study results and limits: High day-60 TCRbeta diversity in some patients came from surviving recipient T cells and thymic progenitors. As was reported, about two months after transplant, alpha-beta T cells came from several hundred expanded graft clones. T-cell numbers and diversity, one year after transplant, stemmed largely from T cells that were newly produced.

This clonotype was observed a few times. Its specificity is not known. Preparation of the TCRbeta library involved a method that used unique molecular identifiers. TCRdb recomputed calls from the PCR reads with MiXCR, one row per CDR3 protein. Of just over 950,000 distinct CDR3 sequences in the sample, about 29% are singletons; the top ten hold roughly 28%. The sample here was PBMCs, mostly from graft donor cells, taken 360 days after TCRalphabeta/CD19-depleted stem cell transplant. This receptor was identified in a boy less than two years old who had a stem cell transplant for SCID, so the T cells may come from the graft donor.

CDR3: CASSPQFTDTQYF. The CDR3 bases are TGTGCCAGCAGTCCCCAGTTCACAGATACGCAGTATTTT. The J gene is TRBJ2-3, the V gene TRBV7-2; no clear D. CDR1 is SGHTA, CDR2 FQGNSA, per germline. V was trimmed by 6 bases and J by 2 bases, leaving 9 bases between them. The CDR3 has 13 amino acids.